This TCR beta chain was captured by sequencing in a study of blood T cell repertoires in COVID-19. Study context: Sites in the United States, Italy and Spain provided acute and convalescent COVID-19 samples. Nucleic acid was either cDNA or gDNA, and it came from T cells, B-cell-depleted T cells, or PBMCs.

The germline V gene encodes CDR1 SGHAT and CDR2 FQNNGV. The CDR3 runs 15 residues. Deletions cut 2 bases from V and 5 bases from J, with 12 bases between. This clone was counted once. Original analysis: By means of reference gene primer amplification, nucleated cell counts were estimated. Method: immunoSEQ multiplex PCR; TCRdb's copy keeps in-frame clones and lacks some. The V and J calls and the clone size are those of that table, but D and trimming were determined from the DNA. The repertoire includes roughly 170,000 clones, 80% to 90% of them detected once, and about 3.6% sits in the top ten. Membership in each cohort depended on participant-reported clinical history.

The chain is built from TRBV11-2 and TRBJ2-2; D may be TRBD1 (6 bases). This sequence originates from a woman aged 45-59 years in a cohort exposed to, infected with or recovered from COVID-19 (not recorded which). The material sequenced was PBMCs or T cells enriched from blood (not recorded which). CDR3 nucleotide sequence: TGTGCCAGCAGCTTATTAGGGGGTCGGACCGGGGAGCTGTTTTTT. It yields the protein CASSLLGGRTGELFF.